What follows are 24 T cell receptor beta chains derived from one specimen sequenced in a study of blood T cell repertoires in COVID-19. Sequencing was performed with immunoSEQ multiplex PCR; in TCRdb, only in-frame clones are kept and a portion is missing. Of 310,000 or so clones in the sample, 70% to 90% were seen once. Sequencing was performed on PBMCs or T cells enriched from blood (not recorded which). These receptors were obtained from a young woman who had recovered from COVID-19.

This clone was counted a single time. CDR3 region: CASSAAGQRGASGELFF. The CDR3 DNA reads TGTGCCAGCAGTGCTGCCGGTCAGCGGGGTGCTAGCGGGGAGCTGTTTTTT. J is TRBJ2-2 and V is TRBV6-1; 7 nucleotides align to TRBD2. CDR1 is MNHNS and CDR2 is SASEGT in the germline V gene. Losses at the gene ends were 4 bases for V and 7 bases for J; bases not matched to a gene: 15. The length of the CDR3 is 17 residues.

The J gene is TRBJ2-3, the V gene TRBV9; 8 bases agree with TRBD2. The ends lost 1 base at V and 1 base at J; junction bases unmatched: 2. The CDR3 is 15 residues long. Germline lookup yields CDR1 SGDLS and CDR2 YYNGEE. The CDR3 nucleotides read TGTGCCAGCAGCGTACCGGGACTAGGCACAGATACGCAGTATTTT. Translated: CASSVPGLGTDTQYF.

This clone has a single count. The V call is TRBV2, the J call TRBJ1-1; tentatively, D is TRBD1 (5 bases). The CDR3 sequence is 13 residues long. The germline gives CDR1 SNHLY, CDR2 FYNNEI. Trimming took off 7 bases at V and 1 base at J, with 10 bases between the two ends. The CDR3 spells CASNLQANTEAFF. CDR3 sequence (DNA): TGTGCCAGCAATCTACAGGCGAACACTGAAGCTTTCTTT.

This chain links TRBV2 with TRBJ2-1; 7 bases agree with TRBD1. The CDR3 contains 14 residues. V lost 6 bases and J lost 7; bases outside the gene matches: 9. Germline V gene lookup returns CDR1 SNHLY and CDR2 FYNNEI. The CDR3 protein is CASSVNRGGNEQFF. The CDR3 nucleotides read TGTGCCAGCAGCGTTAACAGGGGTGGGAATGAGCAGTTCTTC.

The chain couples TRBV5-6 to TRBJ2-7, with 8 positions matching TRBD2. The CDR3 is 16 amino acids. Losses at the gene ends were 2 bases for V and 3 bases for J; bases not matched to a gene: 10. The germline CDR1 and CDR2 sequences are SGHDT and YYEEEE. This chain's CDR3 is CASSLSSLSGDYEQYF. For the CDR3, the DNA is TGTGCCAGCAGCTTAAGTTCTCTTAGCGGGGACTACGAGCAGTACTTC.

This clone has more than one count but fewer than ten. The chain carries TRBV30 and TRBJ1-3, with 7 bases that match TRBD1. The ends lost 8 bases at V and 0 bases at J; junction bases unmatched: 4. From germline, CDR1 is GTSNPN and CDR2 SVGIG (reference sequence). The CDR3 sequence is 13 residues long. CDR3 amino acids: CAGGTASGNTIYF. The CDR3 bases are TGTGCCGGCGGGACAGCCTCTGGAAACACCATATATTTT.

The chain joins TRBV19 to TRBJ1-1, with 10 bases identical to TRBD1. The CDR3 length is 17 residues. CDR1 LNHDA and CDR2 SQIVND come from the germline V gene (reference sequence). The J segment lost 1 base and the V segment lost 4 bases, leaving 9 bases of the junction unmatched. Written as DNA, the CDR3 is TGTGCCAGTAGTAGCATCGGGACAGGGGTAGGGAACACTGAAGCTTTCTTT. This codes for CASSSIGTGVGNTEAFF.

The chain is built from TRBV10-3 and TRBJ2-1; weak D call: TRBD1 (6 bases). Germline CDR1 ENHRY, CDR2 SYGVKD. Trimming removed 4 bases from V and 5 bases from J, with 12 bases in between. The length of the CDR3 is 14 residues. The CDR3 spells CAISARDTNNEQFF. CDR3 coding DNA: TGTGCCATCAGTGCCCGGGACACTAACAATGAGCAGTTCTTC.

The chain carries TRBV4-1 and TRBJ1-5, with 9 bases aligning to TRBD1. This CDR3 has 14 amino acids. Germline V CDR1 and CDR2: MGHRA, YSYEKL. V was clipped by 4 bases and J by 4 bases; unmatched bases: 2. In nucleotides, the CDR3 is TGCGCCAGCAGCCTGACAGGGGGAAATCAGCCCCAGCATTTT. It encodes CASSLTGGNQPQHF.

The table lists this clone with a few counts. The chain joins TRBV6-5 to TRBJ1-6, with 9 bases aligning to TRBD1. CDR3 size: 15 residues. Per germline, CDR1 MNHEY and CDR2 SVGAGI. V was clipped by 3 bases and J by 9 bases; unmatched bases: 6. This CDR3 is CASSYLGQGGSPLHF. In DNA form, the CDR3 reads TGTGCCAGCAGTTATTTGGGACAGGGTGGTTCACCCCTCCACTTT.

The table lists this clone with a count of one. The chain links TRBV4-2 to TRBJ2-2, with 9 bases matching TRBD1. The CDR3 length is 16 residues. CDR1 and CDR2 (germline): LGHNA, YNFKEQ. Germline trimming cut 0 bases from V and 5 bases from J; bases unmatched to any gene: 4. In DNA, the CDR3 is TGTGCCAGCAGCCAAGATTGGGACAGGGAAACCGGGGAGCTGTTTTTT. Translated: CASSQDWDRETGELFF.

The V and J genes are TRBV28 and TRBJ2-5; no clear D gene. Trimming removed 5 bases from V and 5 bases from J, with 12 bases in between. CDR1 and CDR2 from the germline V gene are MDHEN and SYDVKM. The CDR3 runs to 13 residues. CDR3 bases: TGTGCCAGCAGTGGGCCCCGAAGGGAGACCCAGTACTTC. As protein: CASSGPRRETQYF.

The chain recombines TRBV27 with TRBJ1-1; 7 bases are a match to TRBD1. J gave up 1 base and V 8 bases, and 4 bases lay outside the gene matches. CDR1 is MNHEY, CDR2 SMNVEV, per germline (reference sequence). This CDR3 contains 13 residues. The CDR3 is CASRTGANTEAFF. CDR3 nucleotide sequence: TGTGCCAGCCGCACAGGGGCGAACACTGAAGCTTTCTTT.

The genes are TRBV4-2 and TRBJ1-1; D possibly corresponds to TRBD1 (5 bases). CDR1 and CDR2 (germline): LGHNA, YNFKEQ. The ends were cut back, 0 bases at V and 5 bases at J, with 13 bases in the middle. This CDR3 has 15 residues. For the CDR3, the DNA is TGTGCCAGCAGCCAAGAAGTAACAGGATATACTGAAGCTTTCTTT. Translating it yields CASSQEVTGYTEAFF.

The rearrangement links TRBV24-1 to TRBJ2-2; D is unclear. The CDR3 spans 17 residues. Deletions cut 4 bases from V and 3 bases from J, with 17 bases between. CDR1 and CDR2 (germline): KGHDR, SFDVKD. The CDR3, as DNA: TGTGCCACCAGTGACCGAATAAGTACTCCCTACACCGGGGAGCTGTTTTTT. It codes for CATSDRISTPYTGELFF.

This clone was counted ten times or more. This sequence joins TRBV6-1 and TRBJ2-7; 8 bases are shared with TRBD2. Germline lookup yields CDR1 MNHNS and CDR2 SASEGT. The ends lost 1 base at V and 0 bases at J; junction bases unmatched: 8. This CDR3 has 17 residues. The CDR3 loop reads CASSEVRGGRSSYEQYF. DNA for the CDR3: TGTGCCAGCAGTGAAGTTCGTGGCGGGAGGAGCTCCTACGAGCAGTACTTC.

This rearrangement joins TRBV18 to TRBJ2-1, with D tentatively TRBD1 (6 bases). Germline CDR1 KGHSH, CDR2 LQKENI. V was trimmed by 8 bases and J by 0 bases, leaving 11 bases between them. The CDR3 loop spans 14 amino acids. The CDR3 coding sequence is TGTGCCAGCACCAGGGACAACTCCTACAATGAGCAGTTCTTC. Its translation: CASTRDNSYNEQFF.

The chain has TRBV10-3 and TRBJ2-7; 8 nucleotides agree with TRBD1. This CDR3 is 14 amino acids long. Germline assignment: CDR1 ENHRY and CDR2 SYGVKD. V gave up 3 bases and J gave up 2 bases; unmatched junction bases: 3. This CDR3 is CAISEGQGTYEQYF. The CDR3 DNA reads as TGTGCCATCAGTGAAGGACAGGGAACCTACGAGCAGTACTTC.

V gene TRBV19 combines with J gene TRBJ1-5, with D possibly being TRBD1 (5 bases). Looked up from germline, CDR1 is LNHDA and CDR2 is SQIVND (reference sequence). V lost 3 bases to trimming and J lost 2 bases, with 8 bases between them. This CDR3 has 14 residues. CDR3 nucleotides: TGTGCCAGTAGTATGTCAGGGCGCAATCAGCCCCAGCATTTT. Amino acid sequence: CASSMSGRNQPQHF. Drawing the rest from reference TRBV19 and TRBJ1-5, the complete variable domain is DGGITQSPKYLFRKEGQNVTLSCEQNLNHDAMYWYRQDPGQGLRLIYYSQIVNDFQKGDIAEGYSVSREKKESFPLTVTSAQKNPTAFYLCASSMSGRNQPQHFGDGTRLSIL.

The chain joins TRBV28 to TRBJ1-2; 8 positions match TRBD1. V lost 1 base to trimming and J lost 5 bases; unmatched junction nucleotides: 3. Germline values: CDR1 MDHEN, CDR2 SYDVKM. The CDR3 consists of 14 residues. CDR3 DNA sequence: TGTGCCAGCAGTTTATCGACAGGGGAATATGGCTACACCTTC. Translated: CASSLSTGEYGYTF.

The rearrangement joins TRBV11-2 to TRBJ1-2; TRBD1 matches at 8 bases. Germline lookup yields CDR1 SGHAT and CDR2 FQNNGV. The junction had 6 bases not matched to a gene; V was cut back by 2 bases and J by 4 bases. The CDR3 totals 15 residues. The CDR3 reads CASSLMGRGLYGYTF. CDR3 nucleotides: TGTGCCAGCAGCTTAATGGGCAGGGGGCTCTATGGCTACACCTTC.

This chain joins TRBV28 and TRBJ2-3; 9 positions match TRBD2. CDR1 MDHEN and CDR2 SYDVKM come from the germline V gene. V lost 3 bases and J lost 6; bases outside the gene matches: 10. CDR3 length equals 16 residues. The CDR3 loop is CASSFAGGPSFDTQYF. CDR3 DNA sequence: TGTGCCAGCAGTTTTGCGGGAGGGCCTTCGTTTGATACGCAGTATTTT.

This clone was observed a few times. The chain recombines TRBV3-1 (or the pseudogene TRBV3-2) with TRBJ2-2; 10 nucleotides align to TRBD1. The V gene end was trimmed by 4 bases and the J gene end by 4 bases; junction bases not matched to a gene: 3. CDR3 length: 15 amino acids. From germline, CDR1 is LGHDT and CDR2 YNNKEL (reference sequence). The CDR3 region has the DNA TGTGCCAGCAGCCTAGGGACAGGGGTCACCGGGGAGCTGTTTTTT. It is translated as CASSLGTGVTGELFF.

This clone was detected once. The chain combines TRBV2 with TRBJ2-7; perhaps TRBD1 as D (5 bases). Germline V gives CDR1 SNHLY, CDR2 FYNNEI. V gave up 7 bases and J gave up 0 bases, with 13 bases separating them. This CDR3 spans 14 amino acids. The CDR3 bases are TGTGCCAGCACCCCTAGGGGCGGCTCCTACGAGCAGTACTTC. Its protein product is CASTPRGGSYEQYF.